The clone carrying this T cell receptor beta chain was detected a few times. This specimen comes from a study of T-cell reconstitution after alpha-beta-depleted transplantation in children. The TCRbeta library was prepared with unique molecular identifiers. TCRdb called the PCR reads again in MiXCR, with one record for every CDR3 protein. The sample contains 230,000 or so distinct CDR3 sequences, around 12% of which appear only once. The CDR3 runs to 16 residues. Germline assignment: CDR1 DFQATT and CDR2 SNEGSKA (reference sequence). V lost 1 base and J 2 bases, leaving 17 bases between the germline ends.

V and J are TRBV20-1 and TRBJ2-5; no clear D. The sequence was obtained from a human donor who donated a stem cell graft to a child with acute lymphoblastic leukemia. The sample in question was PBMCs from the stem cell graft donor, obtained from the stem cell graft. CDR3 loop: CSARVTPRHTQETQYF. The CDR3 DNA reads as TGCAGTGCTAGAGTTACCCCGAGGCACACTCAAGAGACCCAGTACTTC.